The 4 T cell receptor beta chains below come from one sample, sequenced in a study of a mutant IDH1 vaccine in newly diagnosed glioma. Repertoires were generated with immunoSEQ multiplex PCR, while TCRdb's copy carries only in-frame clones and drops some. The sample holds under 85,000 clones; 75% to 90% are singletons and the top ten take around 0.77%. Their antigens are not known. Stated time point: week 23, last vaccination. The study gave 300 ug of mutant IDH1 20-mer peptide per vaccine dose, with topical imiquimod. The specimen comprised PBMCs, sampled from a glioma patient whose treatment included an IDH1 peptide vaccine. The receptors shown here come from a woman between 45 and 65 years old with glioma.

The chain recombines TRBV19 with TRBJ1-5; no reliable D call. The CDR3 has 16 residues. The germline V gene encodes CDR1 LNHDA and CDR2 SQIVND (reference sequence). With 4 bases removed from V and 0 bases from J, the gap between germline ends came to 13 bases. Written as DNA, the CDR3 is TGTGCCAGTAGTACGCGGCTCCGATATAGCAATCAGCCCCAGCATTTT. This translates into CASSTRLRYSNQPQHF. The variable domain in full, completed from reference TRBV19 and TRBJ1-5, reads DGGITQSPKYLFRKEGQNVTLSCEQNLNHDAMYWYRQDPGQGLRLIYYSQIVNDFQKGDIAEGYSVSREKKESFPLTVTSAQKNPTAFYLCASSTRLRYSNQPQHFGDGTRLSIL.

This clone was observed once. V gene TRBV6-6 combines with J gene TRBJ1-5; D not certain. The CDR3 consists of 15 residues. The V end was cut by 2 bases, the J end by 0 bases, with 8 bases between. The germline gives CDR1 MNHNY, CDR2 SVGAGI (reference sequence). The CDR3, as DNA: TGTGCCAGCAGTTACGGGCTTAATAGCAATCAGCCCCAGCATTTT. It encodes CASSYGLNSNQPQHF.

This sequence joins TRBV27 and TRBJ2-7; 9 bases are shared with TRBD1. The CDR3 sequence is 16 residues long. Germline assignment: CDR1 MNHEY and CDR2 SMNVEV (reference sequence). V dropped 0 bases and J dropped 3; count of bases not matched to a gene: 6. The CDR3 DNA follows: TGTGCCAGCAGTTTATCAGACGGGGACAGGGACTACGAGCAGTACTTC. The encoded protein is CASSLSDGDRDYEQYF.

This chain connects TRBV20-1 to TRBJ1-2; no reliable D call. Germline V gene lookup returns CDR1 DFQATT and CDR2 SNEGSKA (reference sequence). CDR3 length: 11 residues. The germline V and J ends were trimmed by 3 bases and 2 bases, with 4 bases remaining between them. The CDR3 sequence: CSARANYGYTF. The CDR3, as DNA: TGCAGTGCTAGGGCGAACTATGGCTACACCTTC.